This T cell receptor (beta chain) emerged from a study of regulatory T cells in long-lasting Graves disease. Study at large: Antithyroid drugs had been taken under 3 months by newly diagnosed Graves' patients.

iRepertoire HTBI primers and Arm-PCR of CDR3 regions built TCR beta libraries. Each CDR3 protein is one row after TCRdb ran MiXCR on the multiplex PCR reads. The table shows approximately 400,000 distinct CDR3 sequences, with 15% occurring only once. Time point of the sample: newly diagnosed GD, antithyroid drugs for less than 3 months. Construction of the TCR library relied on RNA isolated from PBMCs. This clonotype appeared many times. The trim removed 4 bases at V and 2 bases at J, leaving 2 bases unmatched. The germline gives CDR1 MDHEN, CDR2 SYDVKM. The CDR3 has 14 residues. These data were also reused for a study on T cells in Graves' hyperthyroidism and ophthalmopathy. That study adds: Disease duration under 2 months; hyperthyroidism patients were aged 18 to 65. Diagnostic decisions used clinical symptoms, serum thyroxine and TRAb, thyroid ultrasound and orbital computed tomography.

The source of this sequence is a woman aged 25 to 39 with Graves disease. This rearrangement joins TRBV28 to TRBJ1-5, with 7 bases fitting TRBD1. The sample consisted of peripheral blood mononuclear cells (PBMCs), taken at new diagnosis, from a patient treated with antithyroid drugs. CDR3 bases: TGTGCCAGCAGTTCTGGGACAGGCAATCAGCCCCAGCATTTT. It specifies CASSSGTGNQPQHF. The full variable domain, in which reference TRBV28 and TRBJ1-5 provide the parts outside the CDR3, is DVKVTQSSRYLVKRTGEKVFLECVQDMDHENMFWYRQDPGLGLRLIYFSYDVKMKEKGDIPEGYSVSREKKERFSLILESASTNQTSMYLCASSSGTGNQPQHFGDGTRLSIL.